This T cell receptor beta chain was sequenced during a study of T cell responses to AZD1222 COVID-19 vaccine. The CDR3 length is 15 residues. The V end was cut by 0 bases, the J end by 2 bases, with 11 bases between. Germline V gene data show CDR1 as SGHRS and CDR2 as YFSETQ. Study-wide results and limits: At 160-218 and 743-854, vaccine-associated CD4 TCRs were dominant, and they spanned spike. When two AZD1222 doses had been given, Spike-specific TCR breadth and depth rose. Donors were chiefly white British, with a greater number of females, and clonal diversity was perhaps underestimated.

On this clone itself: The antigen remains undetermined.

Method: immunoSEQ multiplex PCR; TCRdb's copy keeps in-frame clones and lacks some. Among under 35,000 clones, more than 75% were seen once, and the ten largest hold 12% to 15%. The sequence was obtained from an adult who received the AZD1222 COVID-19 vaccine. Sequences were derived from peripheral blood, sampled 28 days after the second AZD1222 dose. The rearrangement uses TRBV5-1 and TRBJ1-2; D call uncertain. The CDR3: CASSLARGSNYGYTF. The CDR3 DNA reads TGCGCCAGCAGCTTGGCTCGGGGATCAAACTATGGCTACACCTTC.